This passage covers 27 T cell receptor beta chains from one sample sequenced in a study of T and B cells in COVID-19 patients. From blood, about 240-500 ng of genomic DNA served as TRB template. TRB rearrangements were amplified by multiplex PCR with BIOMED2 TRB-A/B primers. TCRdb processed the multiplex PCR reads anew with MiXCR; each CDR3 protein has one entry. The sample lists under 6,000 distinct CDR3 sequences; 25% to 30% were seen once. The sample consisted of blood. The receptors originated from a human donor with active COVID-19.

In regard to this clonotype: The junction departs from germline at one end; a sequencing error may be responsible. The chain recombines TRBV5-5 with TRBJ2-7; 8 positions match TRBD2. The germline V gene has CDR1 SGHKS and CDR2 YYEKEE (reference sequence). There are 17 residues in the CDR3. The CDR3 reads CASSFPPSAGGRGEQYF. CDR3 bases: TGCGCCAGCAGCTTTCCGCCTAGTGCGGGGGGCCGTGGCGAGCAGTACTTC.

The genes are TRBV6-5 and TRBJ1-1; 10 bases are shared with TRBD1. V lost 5 bases and J lost 5; bases outside the gene matches: 5. Germline CDR1 is MNHEY and CDR2 is SVGAGI. The CDR3 spans 14 residues. CDR3 residues: CASSRRTGGTEAFF. In DNA, the CDR3 is TGTGCCAGCAGTCGCCGGACAGGGGGAACTGAAGCTTTCTTT.

Of note for this clonotype: A much bigger clone sits one base away, suggesting this may be a read error. The CDR3 coding sequence is TGTGCCAGCAGTGAGTTACAGGGGAGCACAGATACGCAGTATTTT. It is translated as CASSELQGSTDTQYF. The chain uses TRBV6-5 and TRBJ2-3; TRBD1 matches 7 bases. CDR3 size: 15 residues. Trimming removed 5 bases from V and 0 bases from J; junction bases left unmatched: 5. The germline V gene has CDR1 MNHEY and CDR2 SVGAGI.

This rearrangement joins TRBV20-1 to TRBJ1-2; no definite D call. Trimming pared 3 bases from V and 3 bases from J, leaving 8 bases between. Germline V gene lookup returns CDR1 DFQATT and CDR2 SNEGSKA (reference sequence). The CDR3 loop spans 12 amino acids. The CDR3 region has the DNA TGCAGTGCTAGGACTAGAGACTATGGCTACACCTTC. Its protein is CSARTRDYGYTF.

This clonotype was observed once. The DNA of the CDR3 is TGTGCCAGCAGTTACCTGGGACAGGGCTCTGGGGCCAACGTCCTGACTTTC. This gives the protein CASSYLGQGSGANVLTF. The chain combines TRBV28 with TRBJ2-6, with 9 bases that match TRBD1. J was trimmed by 0 bases and V by 4 bases; bases with no gene match: 4. In germline, CDR1 is MDHEN, CDR2 SYDVKM. The length of the CDR3 is 17 residues.

Judged by abundance, this clonotype is medium-sized. V and J are TRBV10-3 and TRBJ2-7; 14 nucleotides match TRBD2. From germline, CDR1 is ENHRY and CDR2 SYGVKD. Germline trimming cut 6 bases from V and 3 bases from J; bases unmatched to any gene: 1. CDR3 length equals 14 residues. The CDR3 spells CAIRGTSGSYEQYF. The CDR3 coding sequence is TGTGCCATCAGGGGGACTAGCGGGAGCTACGAGCAGTACTTC.

This clonotype is medium-sized within its sample. The rearrangement links TRBV19 to TRBJ1-2, with D unresolved. This CDR3 comprises 12 residues. CDR1 and CDR2 from the germline V gene are LNHDA and SQIVND (reference sequence). Trimming took 8 bases from V and 2 from J, leaving 9 bases between them. CDR3 nucleotides: TGTGCCAGTGGTGACGGAAACTATGGCTACACCTTC. This translates into CASGDGNYGYTF.

CDR3 sequence reads: CASSIGGTAWDGYTF. CDR3 DNA sequence: TGTGCCAGTAGTATAGGGGGGACGGCTTGGGATGGCTACACCTTC. The chain uses TRBV19 and TRBJ1-2; D may be TRBD1 (5 bases). There are 15 residues in the CDR3. Trimming removed 1 base at V and 6 bases at J, with 15 bases between. Germline values: CDR1 LNHDA, CDR2 SQIVND (reference sequence).

By share of the sample, this clonotype is medium-sized (0.01 to 0.1%). This rearrangement joins TRBV18 to TRBJ2-5; D ambiguous. CDR3 size: 15 residues. V dropped 0 bases and J dropped 5 bases, with 13 bases sitting between them. The germline CDR1 and CDR2 sequences are KGHSH and LQKENI. Here the CDR3 DNA reads TGTGCCAGCTCACCACCGAGTCGAGGTTCCGAGACCCAGTACTTC. This encodes CASSPPSRGSETQYF.

By share of the sample, this clonotype is medium-sized. CDR3 sequence (DNA): TGCAGCGTTGTTGAGGGGGACTGGGGTAGAGAGACCCAGTACTTC. Translated: CSVVEGDWGRETQYF. The chain is built from TRBV29-1 and TRBJ2-5; D is perhaps TRBD1 or TRBD2 (6 bases each). CDR1 is SQVTM, CDR2 ANQGSEA, per germline. The CDR3 extends over 15 amino acids. The V and J ends lost 4 bases and 4 bases respectively, with 19 bases between them.

Judged by abundance, this clonotype is medium-sized. This chain links TRBV6-1 with TRBJ2-7; D is uncertain. V was cut by 7 bases and J by 7 bases, with 17 bases left in between. Germline V gene sequence: CDR1 MNHNS, CDR2 SASEGT. CDR3 length equals 13 residues. CDR3 nucleotide sequence: TGTGCCAGCAACCACCAGCCAGGAAGGGAGCAGTACTTC. Translation: CASNHQPGREQYF.

This clonotype was seen only a few times. The chain has TRBV5-6 and TRBJ1-2, with D perhaps TRBD1 (6 bases). In germline, CDR1 is SGHDT, CDR2 YYEEEE. The CDR3 runs 14 residues. Trimming left V 2 bases short and J 3 bases short, with 11 bases between. CDR3 residues: CASSLQGRDYGYTF. DNA for the CDR3: TGTGCCAGCAGCTTACAGGGACGGGACTATGGCTACACCTTC.

Only a few counts were recorded for this clonotype. The chain carries TRBV6-5 and TRBJ1-2; D gene ambiguous. CDR3 length: 14 residues. The germline V gene encodes CDR1 MNHEY and CDR2 SVGAGI. Trimming removed 0 bases at V and 6 bases at J, with 11 bases between. The CDR3: CASSYSDPTDGYTF. Written as DNA, the CDR3 is TGTGCCAGCAGTTACTCAGACCCAACGGATGGCTACACCTTC.

This clonotype was found once. One end of the junction fails to match germline, which may point to a read error. This CDR3 reads CASSDGTSVSNEKFF. The CDR3 bases are TGTGCCAGCAGTGACGGGACTAGCGTTTCTAATGAGAAGTTCTTC. This chain joins TRBV6-5 and TRBJ2-1, with 10 bases fitting TRBD2. This CDR3 region has 15 residues. Germline CDR1 reads MNHEY; CDR2 reads SVGAGI.

On this clonotype itself: This may arise from a read error, as a much more abundant clone is one base away. This chain links TRBV5-5 with TRBJ2-6; no reliable D call. This CDR3 has 14 amino acids. Germline CDR1 is SGHKS and CDR2 is YYEKEE (reference sequence). Trimming removed 9 bases from V and 2 bases from J, with 12 bases in between. The DNA for the CDR3 is TGTGCCAACAGTAGCCAAACTGGGGCCAACGTCCTGACTTTC. Translating it yields CANSSQTGANVLTF.

By sample fraction, this clonotype is medium-sized. The chain has TRBV5-6 and TRBJ2-1; D remains unclear. CDR1 SGHDT and CDR2 YYEEEE come from the germline V gene. The CDR3 extends over 16 amino acids. The V gene lost 5 bases and the J gene lost 2 bases, with 17 bases spanning the gap. This CDR3 reads CASRFGWQHPYNEQFF. In DNA form, the CDR3 reads TGTGCCAGCAGGTTTGGATGGCAGCATCCCTACAATGAGCAGTTCTTC.

The table lists this clonotype with a few counts. Germline and junction disagree at one end, which may indicate a read error. The chain combines TRBV11-1 with TRBJ2-2, with D possibly TRBD2 on 6 matching bases. CDR1 and CDR2 from the germline V gene are SGHAT and FQDESV (reference sequence). The CDR3 is 15 amino acids. The chain's CDR3 is CASSVALGGTGELFF. DNA for the CDR3: TGTGCCAGCAGCGTAGCCCTCGGGGGCACCGGGGAGCTGTTTTTT.

This clonotype was seen a few times. The chain carries TRBV14 and TRBJ2-7, with 9 positions matching TRBD1. The CDR3 runs to 17 residues. With V trimmed by 4 bases and J by 4 bases, 14 bases remained unmatched. Germline V gene data show CDR1 as SGHDN and CDR2 as FVKESK. For the CDR3, the DNA is TGTGCCAGCAGCCCCCGGCGGCTGGGACAGGGAGATTACGAGCAGTACTTC. This sequence encodes CASSPRRLGQGDYEQYF. Full variable domain (rest looked up from reference TRBV14 and TRBJ2-7): EAGVTQFPSHSVIEKGQTVTLRCDPISGHDNLYWYRRVMGKEIKFLLHFVKESKQDESGMPNNRFLAERTGGTYSTLKVQPAELEDSGVYFCASSPRRLGQGDYEQYFGPGTRLTVT.

The sample holds one count of this clonotype. The chain carries TRBV11-1 and TRBJ2-7; D tentatively reads TRBD1 or TRBD2 (6 bases each). The CDR3 runs 16 residues. V was clipped by 5 bases and J by 1 base, with 18 bases between them. Germline-derived CDR1 and CDR2 are SGHAT and FQDESV (reference sequence). CDR3 in DNA: TGTGCCAGCAGCCGCCTATGGGGGGCTACATCCTACGAGCAGTACTTC. It encodes CASSRLWGATSYEQYF. The complete variable domain, with remaining parts taken from reference TRBV11-1 and TRBJ2-7, reads EAEVAQSPRYKITEKSQAVAFWCDPISGHATLYWYRQILGQGPELLVQFQDESVVDDSQLPKDRFSAERLKGVDSTLKIQPAELGDSAMYLCASSRLWGATSYEQYFGPGTRLTVT.

By proportion, this clonotype is medium-sized. This chain connects TRBV19 to TRBJ1-3; D ambiguous. Germline V gene lookup returns CDR1 LNHDA and CDR2 SQIVND (reference sequence). The CDR3 runs 14 residues. The V end was cut by 9 bases, the J end by 1 base, with 13 bases between. The CDR3 nucleotides are TGTGCCAGCCATCCGGGTGGTTCTGGAAACACCATATATTTT. It translates to CASHPGGSGNTIYF.

In its sample, this clonotype is medium-sized. The V gene is TRBV6-2 or TRBV6-3, the J gene TRBJ1-4; 7 bases match TRBD1. This CDR3 has 14 residues. With 6 bases clipped from V and 5 bases from J, the junction kept 6 bases outside the gene matches. Germline V CDR1 and CDR2: MNHEY, SVGEGT. The chain's CDR3 is CASSADRDNEKLFF. Written as DNA, the CDR3 is TGTGCCAGCAGCGCAGACAGGGACAATGAAAAACTGTTTTTT.

The chain couples TRBV7-9 to TRBJ2-3; either TRBD1 or TRBD2 may supply D (5 bases each). The CDR3 covers 16 residues. Germline CDR1 and CDR2: SEHNR and FQNEAQ (reference sequence). The V end lost 7 bases, the J end lost 1 base, and 18 bases lay between the germline ends. DNA of the CDR3: TGTGCCAGCACCTCGCTGGGACCCCCGGGCACAGATACGCAGTATTTT. The encoded protein is CASTSLGPPGTDTQYF.

This clonotype is medium-sized by share. The rearrangement joins TRBV30 to TRBJ2-3; no clear D. The germline V and J ends were trimmed by 2 bases and 6 bases, with 6 bases remaining between them. Germline V gives CDR1 GTSNPN, CDR2 SVGIG (reference sequence). The CDR3 is 11 residues long. In DNA, the CDR3 is TGTGCCTGGAGTACCGTGGATACGCAGTATTTT. Its protein product is CAWSTVDTQYF.

Judged by abundance, this clonotype is medium-sized (0.01 to 0.1%). This chain links TRBV6-5 with TRBJ2-5; D gene ambiguous. This CDR3 has 14 amino acids. The V and J ends lost 6 bases and 2 bases respectively, with 13 bases between them. Germline CDR1 reads MNHEY; CDR2 reads SVGAGI. CDR3 residues: CASSPPGGQETQYF. The CDR3 DNA follows: TGTGCCAGCAGCCCTCCAGGCGGTCAAGAGACCCAGTACTTC.

By sample share, this clonotype is medium-sized. This sequence joins TRBV27 and TRBJ2-7; D might be TRBD1 or TRBD2, each matching 5 bases. There are 17 residues in the CDR3. CDR1 and CDR2 (germline): MNHEY, SMNVEV (reference sequence). V lost 5 bases and J lost 3, with 23 bases in between. DNA for the CDR3: TGTGCCAGCAGTCCGATAACCATAATGGGACGGAACTACGAGCAGTACTTC. Encoded protein: CASSPITIMGRNYEQYF.

This clonotype has just a few counts. The chain couples TRBV6-5 to TRBJ2-7; D is possibly TRBD2 (6 bases). Trimming took 8 bases from V and 3 from J, leaving 17 bases between them. There are 14 residues in the CDR3. Germline values: CDR1 MNHEY, CDR2 SVGAGI. Here the CDR3 reads CASSDGGSFYEQYF. In nucleotides, the CDR3 is TGTGCCAGCTCCGACGGGGGATCTTTCTACGAGCAGTACTTC.

This chain connects TRBV6-2 or TRBV6-3 to TRBJ2-1; 14 nucleotides align to TRBD2. The germline V gene has CDR1 MNHEY and CDR2 SVGEGT. Trimming cost V 7 bases and J 14 bases; bases outside gene matches: 13. CDR3 length: 15 amino acids. The CDR3 DNA follows: TGTGCCAGCACTGAATCTGGGACTAGCGGGAGAATTAAGTTCTTC. It codes for CASTESGTSGRIKFF.